This T cell receptor (beta chain) is from a study of blood T cell repertoires in COVID-19. Turning to the study itself: Material from acute and convalescent COVID-19 was sourced from the United States, Italy and Spain. Sources were T cells, B-cell-depleted T cells, or PBMCs; the material itself was cDNA or gDNA.

This clone was observed once. The V end lost 0 bases, the J end lost 5 bases, and 20 bases lay between the germline ends. The CDR3 is 17 amino acids. Germline lookup yields CDR1 SGHRS and CDR2 YFSETQ. Per the authors' pipeline: Quantification of nucleated cells was approximated via reference gene primer amplification. The data were produced by immunoSEQ multiplex PCR, yet TCRdb's version contains in-frame clones alone and is incomplete. V, J and clone size are those of that table, while D and trimming were read from the DNA. Of more than 200,000 clones listed, roughly 80% are singletons. This clonotype was obtained from a woman aged 80 or over with acute or convalescent COVID-19. V usage is TRBV5-1 and J usage is TRBJ2-5; tentative D call: TRBD1 (6 bases). Sequenced: peripheral blood. This CDR3 is CASSLATGTTPRETQYF. CDR3 DNA: TGCGCCAGCAGCTTGGCCACCGGGACAACACCGAGGGAGACCCAGTACTTC.